The entry that follows covers one TCR beta chain sequence. Its specificity is not known. One entry per CDR3 protein, called by TCRdb with MiXCR from the 5' RACE reads. The repertoire holds around 30,000 distinct CDR3 sequences, around a quarter seen once, with around 4.5% in the top ten. Study-wide findings and caveats: Larger-cohort validation covered only one TCR beta V-J rearrangement.

The CDR3 contains 13 residues. Germline assignment: CDR1 MGHRA and CDR2 YSYEKL. V lost 4 bases to trimming and J lost 4 bases, with 10 bases between them. Sequencing was performed on memory CD4+ T cells sorted from blood. The subset was: memory CD4+ T cells, CD4+CD45RO+CD25-. This chain connects TRBV4-1 to TRBJ1-1; D remains unclear. The source is a female donor with breast cancer. CDR3 nucleotide sequence: TGCGCCAGCAGCCTCCCCTCTCTCACTGAAGCTTTCTTT. Protein: CASSLPSLTEAFF.